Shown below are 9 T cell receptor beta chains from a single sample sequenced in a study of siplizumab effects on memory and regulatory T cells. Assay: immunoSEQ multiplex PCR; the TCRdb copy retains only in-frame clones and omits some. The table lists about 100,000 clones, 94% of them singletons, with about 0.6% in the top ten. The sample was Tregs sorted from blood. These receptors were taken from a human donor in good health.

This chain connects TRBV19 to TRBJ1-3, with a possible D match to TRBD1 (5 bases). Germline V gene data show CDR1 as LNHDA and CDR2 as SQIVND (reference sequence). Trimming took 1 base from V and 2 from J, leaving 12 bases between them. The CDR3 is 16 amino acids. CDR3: CASSIARGGAGNTIYF. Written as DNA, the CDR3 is TGTGCCAGTAGTATAGCCCGAGGAGGGGCTGGAAACACCATATATTTT.

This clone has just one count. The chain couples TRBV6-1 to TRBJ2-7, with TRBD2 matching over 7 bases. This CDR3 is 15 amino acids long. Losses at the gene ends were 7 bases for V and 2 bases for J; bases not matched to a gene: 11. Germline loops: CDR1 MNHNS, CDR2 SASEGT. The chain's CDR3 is CASTPQAGPAYEQYF. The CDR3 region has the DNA TGTGCCAGCACCCCTCAAGCGGGACCCGCCTACGAGCAGTACTTC.

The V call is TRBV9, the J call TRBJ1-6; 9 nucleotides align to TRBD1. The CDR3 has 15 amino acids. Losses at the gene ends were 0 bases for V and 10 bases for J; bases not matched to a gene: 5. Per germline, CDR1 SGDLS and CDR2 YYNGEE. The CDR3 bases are TGTGCCAGCAGCGTAGATACAGGGGGCTACTCACCCCTCCACTTT. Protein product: CASSVDTGGYSPLHF.

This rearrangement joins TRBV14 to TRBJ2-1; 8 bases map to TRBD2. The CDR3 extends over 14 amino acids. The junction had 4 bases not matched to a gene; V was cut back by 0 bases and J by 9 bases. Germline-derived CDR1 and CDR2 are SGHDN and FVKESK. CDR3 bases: TGTGCCAGCAGCCAAGAACTAGCGGTTCCTGAGCAGTTCTTC. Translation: CASSQELAVPEQFF.

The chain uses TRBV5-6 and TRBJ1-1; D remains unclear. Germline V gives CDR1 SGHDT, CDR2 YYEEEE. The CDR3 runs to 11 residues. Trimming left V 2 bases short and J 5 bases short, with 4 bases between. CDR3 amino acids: CASSFQTEAFF. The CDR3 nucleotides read TGTGCCAGCAGCTTCCAGACTGAAGCTTTCTTT.

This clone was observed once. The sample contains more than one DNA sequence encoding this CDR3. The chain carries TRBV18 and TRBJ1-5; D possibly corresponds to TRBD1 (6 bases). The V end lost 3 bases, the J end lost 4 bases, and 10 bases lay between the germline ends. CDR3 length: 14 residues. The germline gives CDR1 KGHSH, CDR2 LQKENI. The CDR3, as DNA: TGTGCCAGCTCACCGCAGGGGACTAATCAGCCCCAGCATTTT. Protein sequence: CASSPQGTNQPQHF.

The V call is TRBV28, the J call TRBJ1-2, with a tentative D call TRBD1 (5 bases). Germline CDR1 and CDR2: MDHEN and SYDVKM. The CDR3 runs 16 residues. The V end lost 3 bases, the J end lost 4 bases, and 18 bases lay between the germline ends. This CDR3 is CASSFWGRGRGYGYTF. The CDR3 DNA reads TGTGCCAGCAGTTTCTGGGGTAGGGGAAGGGGCTATGGCTACACCTTC.

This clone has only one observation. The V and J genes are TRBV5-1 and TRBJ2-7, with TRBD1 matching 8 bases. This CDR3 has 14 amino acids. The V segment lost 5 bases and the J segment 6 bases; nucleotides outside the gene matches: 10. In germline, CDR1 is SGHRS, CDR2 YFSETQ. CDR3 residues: CASSSRDRLGEQYF. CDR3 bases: TGCGCCAGCAGTTCCCGGGACAGGCTAGGCGAGCAGTACTTC. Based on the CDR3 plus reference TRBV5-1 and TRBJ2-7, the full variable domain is KAGVTQTPRYLIKTRGQQVTLSCSPISGHRSVSWYQQTPGQGLQFLFEYFSETQRNKGNFPGRFSGRQFSNSRSEMNVSTLELGDSALYLCASSSRDRLGEQYFGPGTRLTVT.

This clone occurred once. The CDR3 DNA reads as TGCGCCAGCAGCTTCGGCAGCCGAACTGGAAACACCATATATTTT. It is translated as CASSFGSRTGNTIYF. V and J are TRBV5-1 and TRBJ1-3, with D uncertain. Trimming removed 2 bases at V and 2 bases at J, with 11 bases between. CDR3 length equals 15 residues. Germline V gene data show CDR1 as SGHRS and CDR2 as YFSETQ. The full variable domain, in which reference TRBV5-1 and TRBJ1-3 provide the parts outside the CDR3, is KAGVTQTPRYLIKTRGQQVTLSCSPISGHRSVSWYQQTPGQGLQFLFEYFSETQRNKGNFPGRFSGRQFSNSRSEMNVSTLELGDSALYLCASSFGSRTGNTIYFGEGSWLTVV.